The rows below give T cell receptor beta chains drawn from one sample of a study of blood T cell repertoires in COVID-19. The protocol was immunoSEQ multiplex PCR, while the TCRdb copy is restricted to in-frame clones and leaves out a portion. The sample lists about 26,000 clones; roughly 90% were seen once. Sequencing was carried out using peripheral blood. The receptors were sampled from a human donor in a cohort sampled during active COVID-19. Each CDR3 is given with its conserved first and last residue. Fields, in order: CDR3 protein, CDR3 DNA, J gene, V gene, D gene, clone size. D genes are given only for firm matches. Clone size appears in some rows only: once, few, many, or a class for an expanded clone.

CDR3 protein: CASSFGQGDTGELFF; CDR3 DNA: TGTGCCAGCAGCTTCGGCCAGGGCGACACCGGGGAGCTGTTTTTT; J gene: TRBJ2-2; V gene: TRBV5-6; D gene: .; clone size: .
CDR3 protein: CAISETRAGPYEQYF; CDR3 DNA: TGTGCCATCAGTGAGACCCGGGCAGGGCCCTACGAGCAGTACTTC; J gene: TRBJ2-7; V gene: TRBV10-3; D gene: .; clone size: .
CDR3 protein: CASSLFGQGGELNTEAFF; CDR3 DNA: TGTGCCAGCAGCTTGTTCGGACAGGGCGGGGAGTTGAACACTGAAGCTTTCTTT; J gene: TRBJ1-1; V gene: TRBV5-6; D gene: TRBD1; clone size: .
CDR3 protein: CASSEQGAGTEAFF; CDR3 DNA: TGTGCCAGCAGTGAACAGGGGGCTGGGACTGAAGCTTTCTTT; J gene: TRBJ1-1; V gene: TRBV9; D gene: TRBD1; clone size: .
CDR3 protein: CASSLGYRDEQYF; CDR3 DNA: TGTGCCAGCAGCTTGGGGTACAGGGACGAGCAGTACTTC; J gene: TRBJ2-7; V gene: TRBV7-2; D gene: .; clone size: once
CDR3 protein: CASSYLSGKGNEQFF; CDR3 DNA: TGTGCCAGCAGTTACTTGAGCGGGAAGGGAAATGAGCAGTTCTTC; J gene: TRBJ2-1; V gene: TRBV6-2/TRBV6-3; D gene: TRBD2; clone size: .
CDR3 protein: CASSLAGGTGELFF; CDR3 DNA: TGTGCCAGCAGCTTAGCGGGAGGCACCGGGGAGCTGTTTTTT; J gene: TRBJ2-2; V gene: TRBV11-2; D gene: TRBD2; clone size: .
CDR3 protein: CASTAGPTTFEGAQYF; CDR3 DNA: TGTGCCAGTACGGCGGGTCCCACAACGTTCGAGGGGGCGCAGTATTTT; J gene: TRBJ2-3; V gene: TRBV19; D gene: .; clone size: .
CDR3 protein: CASSPLVASNTGELFF; CDR3 DNA: TGTGCCAGCTCACCACTTGTGGCCTCGAACACCGGGGAGCTGTTTTTT; J gene: TRBJ2-2; V gene: TRBV18; D gene: .; clone size: .
CDR3 protein: CASSFKLAQNIQYF; CDR3 DNA: TGTGCCAGCAGTTTTAAACTAGCGCAAAACATTCAGTACTTC; J gene: TRBJ2-4; V gene: TRBV6-6; D gene: TRBD2; clone size: .
CDR3 protein: CASSTLAGVSEQYF; CDR3 DNA: TGCGCCAGCAGCACACTAGCGGGAGTATCCGAGCAGTACTTC; J gene: TRBJ2-7; V gene: TRBV5-1; D gene: TRBD2; clone size: .
CDR3 protein: CASSANTARGYEQYF; CDR3 DNA: TGCGCCAGCAGCGCGAATACCGCGAGAGGCTACGAGCAGTACTTC; J gene: TRBJ2-7; V gene: TRBV5-1; D gene: .; clone size: .
CDR3 protein: CACTRDRPNSPLHF; CDR3 DNA: TGTGCCTGCACCCGGGACAGGCCTAATTCACCCCTCCACTTT; J gene: TRBJ1-6; V gene: TRBV2; D gene: TRBD1; clone size: .
CDR3 protein: CSASRQPNTEAFF; CDR3 DNA: TGCAGTGCTAGTAGACAGCCGAACACTGAAGCTTTCTTT; J gene: TRBJ1-1; V gene: TRBV20-1; D gene: .; clone size: .
CDR3 protein: CASSPSSGTGALYGYTF; CDR3 DNA: TGTGCCAGCTCACCATCATCCGGGACAGGGGCCCTCTATGGCTACACCTTC; J gene: TRBJ1-2; V gene: TRBV18; D gene: TRBD1; clone size: .
CDR3 protein: CASSLAAWTSGSWGQTGELFF; CDR3 DNA: TGCGCCAGCAGCTTGGCCGCGTGGACTAGCGGGAGTTGGGGCCAAACCGGGGAGCTGTTTTTT; J gene: TRBJ2-2; V gene: TRBV5-1; D gene: TRBD2; clone size: .
CDR3 protein: CASSLVAGTGEQYF; CDR3 DNA: TGCGCCAGCAGCTTGGTAGCAGGAACGGGGGAGCAGTACTTC; J gene: TRBJ2-7; V gene: TRBV5-1; D gene: .; clone size: .
CDR3 protein: CASSLEGQNYGYTF; CDR3 DNA: TGCGCCAGCAGCTTGGAGGGACAGAACTATGGCTACACCTTC; J gene: TRBJ1-2; V gene: TRBV5-1; D gene: TRBD1; clone size: .
CDR3 protein: CASSVASGDTEAFF; CDR3 DNA: TGTGCCAGCAGCGTAGCTTCGGGGGACACTGAAGCTTTCTTT; J gene: TRBJ1-1; V gene: TRBV9; D gene: .; clone size: .
CDR3 protein: CASSSQQVNTEAFF; CDR3 DNA: TGTGCCAGCAGTTCACAACAGGTGAACACTGAAGCTTTCTTT; J gene: TRBJ1-1; V gene: TRBV28; D gene: .; clone size: .
CDR3 protein: CASSAVNTEAFF; CDR3 DNA: TGTGCCAGCAGTGCGGTGAACACTGAAGCTTTCTTT; J gene: TRBJ1-1; V gene: TRBV28; D gene: .; clone size: .
CDR3 protein: CASSQDPRRTEQFF; CDR3 DNA: TGCGCCAGCAGCCAAGATCCTAGGAGGACTGAGCAGTTCTTC; J gene: TRBJ2-1; V gene: TRBV4-1; D gene: .; clone size: .
CDR3 protein: CASKPGAGGYSYEQYF; CDR3 DNA: TGCGCCAGCAAACCTGGAGCGGGAGGCTACTCCTACGAGCAGTACTTC; J gene: TRBJ2-7; V gene: TRBV5-1; D gene: TRBD2; clone size: .
CDR3 protein: CASSPHRDRAGYTF; CDR3 DNA: TGTGCCAGCAGTCCCCATCGGGACAGGGCTGGCTACACCTTC; J gene: TRBJ1-2; V gene: TRBV6-5; D gene: TRBD1; clone size: .
CDR3 protein: CASSLAGGGAGELFF; CDR3 DNA: TGTGCCAGCAGTCTAGCGGGGGGCGGGGCCGGGGAGCTGTTTTTT; J gene: TRBJ2-2; V gene: TRBV27; D gene: TRBD2; clone size: .
CDR3 protein: CASSFLAVEQYF; CDR3 DNA: TGTGCCAGCAGCTTTCTAGCGGTCGAGCAGTACTTC; J gene: TRBJ2-7; V gene: TRBV7-9; D gene: TRBD2; clone size: once
CDR3 protein: CASSQVVAQEQYF; CDR3 DNA: TGTGCCAGCAGCCAAGTAGTAGCGCAGGAGCAGTACTTC; J gene: TRBJ2-7; V gene: TRBV3-1/TRBV3-2; D gene: .; clone size: .
CDR3 protein: CAISGAGAGDTQYF; CDR3 DNA: TGTGCCATCAGTGGGGCGGGAGCCGGAGATACGCAGTATTTT; J gene: TRBJ2-3; V gene: TRBV10-3; D gene: TRBD2; clone size: .
CDR3 protein: CASKGHAAFYGYTF; CDR3 DNA: TGTGCCAGCAAAGGACACGCCGCTTTCTATGGCTACACCTTC; J gene: TRBJ1-2; V gene: TRBV3-1/TRBV3-2; D gene: .; clone size: .
CDR3 protein: CASSVASGGFDTQYF; CDR3 DNA: TGTGCCAGCAGCGTGGCTAGCGGGGGTTTTGATACGCAGTATTTT; J gene: TRBJ2-3; V gene: TRBV7-9; D gene: TRBD2; clone size: .
CDR3 protein: CASSERWAGAQPQHF; CDR3 DNA: TGTGCCAGCAGTGAAAGATGGGCAGGGGCTCAGCCCCAGCATTTT; J gene: TRBJ1-5; V gene: TRBV6-1; D gene: .; clone size: .
CDR3 protein: CASSPPGIRELFF; CDR3 DNA: TGTGCCAGCTCACCGCCAGGGATCCGGGAGCTGTTTTTT; J gene: TRBJ2-2; V gene: TRBV18; D gene: .; clone size: .
CDR3 protein: CATSRGREGPYEQYF; CDR3 DNA: TGTGCCACCAGCAGAGGGCGGGAGGGCCCCTACGAGCAGTACTTC; J gene: TRBJ2-7; V gene: TRBV15; D gene: TRBD2; clone size: .
CDR3 protein: CASSNQDRAHYGYTF; CDR3 DNA: TGTGCCAGCAGCAACCAGGACAGGGCTCACTATGGCTACACCTTC; J gene: TRBJ1-2; V gene: TRBV7-9; D gene: TRBD1; clone size: .
CDR3 protein: CASSARDRVYNSPLHF; CDR3 DNA: TGTGCCAGCAGCGCCCGGGACAGGGTTTATAATTCACCCCTCCACTTT; J gene: TRBJ1-6; V gene: TRBV5-5; D gene: TRBD1; clone size: .
CDR3 protein: CASSIWGPSGEMADTQYF; CDR3 DNA: TGTGCCAGTAGTATTTGGGGTCCTAGCGGGGAGATGGCAGATACGCAGTATTTT; J gene: TRBJ2-3; V gene: TRBV19; D gene: TRBD2; clone size: .
CDR3 protein: CASTLSGNYNEQFF; CDR3 DNA: TGTGCCAGCACTTTAAGCGGGAATTACAATGAGCAGTTCTTC; J gene: TRBJ2-1; V gene: TRBV7-2; D gene: TRBD2; clone size: .
CDR3 protein: CASSPTSGRAGDTQYF; CDR3 DNA: TGTGCCAGCAGTCCTACTAGCGGGAGGGCCGGGGATACGCAGTATTTT; J gene: TRBJ2-3; V gene: TRBV2; D gene: TRBD2; clone size: .
CDR3 protein: CARSPREANSPLHF; CDR3 DNA: TGTGCCAGAAGCCCCAGGGAAGCTAATTCACCCCTCCACTTT; J gene: TRBJ1-6; V gene: TRBV5-3; D gene: .; clone size: few
CDR3 protein: CAIEWSEAFF; CDR3 DNA: TGTGCCATCGAGTGGTCCGAAGCTTTCTTT; J gene: TRBJ1-1; V gene: TRBV10-3; D gene: .; clone size: .
CDR3 protein: CASISGGSYNEQFF; CDR3 DNA: TGTGCCAGTATTAGCGGGGGCTCCTACAATGAGCAGTTCTTC; J gene: TRBJ2-1; V gene: TRBV19; D gene: TRBD2; clone size: .
CDR3 protein: CASSELRGGYTF; CDR3 DNA: TGTGCCAGCAGTGAATTGAGAGGTGGCTACACCTTC; J gene: TRBJ1-2; V gene: TRBV6-1; D gene: .; clone size: .
CDR3 protein: CASSNPGQGAAGELFF; CDR3 DNA: TGTGCCAGCAGCAACCCGGGACAGGGGGCGGCCGGGGAGCTGTTTTTT; J gene: TRBJ2-2; V gene: TRBV7-8; D gene: TRBD1; clone size: .
CDR3 protein: CASSYSAGVGEQYF; CDR3 DNA: TGTGCCAGCAGTTACTCGGCAGGGGTCGGGGAGCAGTACTTC; J gene: TRBJ2-7; V gene: TRBV6-2/TRBV6-3; D gene: .; clone size: .
CDR3 protein: CASTSRDRGIYGYTF; CDR3 DNA: TGTGCCAGCACCAGCCGGGACAGGGGGATCTATGGCTACACCTTC; J gene: TRBJ1-2; V gene: TRBV19; D gene: TRBD1; clone size: .
CDR3 protein: CASSTIAGLEIQYF; CDR3 DNA: TGTGCCAGCAGCACAATCGCGGGACTAGAGATTCAGTACTTC; J gene: TRBJ2-4; V gene: TRBV7-9; D gene: TRBD2; clone size: .
CDR3 protein: CASSLAGGLGYTF; CDR3 DNA: TGTGCCAGCAGCTTGGCAGGGGGCCTTGGCTACACCTTC; J gene: TRBJ1-2; V gene: TRBV5-6; D gene: TRBD1; clone size: .
CDR3 protein: CASSANRGRTGELFF; CDR3 DNA: TGTGCCAGCAGCGCGAACAGGGGGCGTACCGGGGAGCTGTTTTTT; J gene: TRBJ2-2; V gene: TRBV9; D gene: TRBD1; clone size: .
CDR3 protein: CASSSGIETQYF; CDR3 DNA: TGTGCCAGCAGCTCCGGGATAGAGACCCAGTACTTC; J gene: TRBJ2-5; V gene: TRBV5-4; D gene: .; clone size: once
CDR3 protein: CASSRQGNSNQPQHF; CDR3 DNA: TGTGCCAGCAGCAGACAGGGTAATAGCAATCAGCCCCAGCATTTT; J gene: TRBJ1-5; V gene: TRBV7-2; D gene: TRBD1; clone size: few
CDR3 protein: CASSLRQGWRVEKLFF; CDR3 DNA: TGTGCCAGCAGCCTTAGACAGGGCTGGCGGGTCGAAAAACTGTTTTTT; J gene: TRBJ1-4; V gene: TRBV28; D gene: TRBD1; clone size: .
CDR3 protein: CASGQGAGGYTF; CDR3 DNA: TGTGCCAGTGGGCAGGGCGCCGGTGGCTACACCTTC; J gene: TRBJ1-2; V gene: TRBV19; D gene: .; clone size: .
CDR3 protein: CASSETTGSYNEQFF; CDR3 DNA: TGTGCCAGCAGCGAAACGACCGGGAGCTACAATGAGCAGTTCTTC; J gene: TRBJ2-1; V gene: TRBV9; D gene: .; clone size: .
CDR3 protein: CAWSGTGGGYTEAFF; CDR3 DNA: TGTGCCTGGAGCGGGACAGGGGGCGGGTACACTGAAGCTTTCTTT; J gene: TRBJ1-1; V gene: TRBV30; D gene: TRBD1; clone size: .
CDR3 protein: CSAARTHEQFF; CDR3 DNA: TGCAGTGCTGCCCGGACTCATGAGCAGTTCTTC; J gene: TRBJ2-1; V gene: TRBV20-1; D gene: .; clone size: .
CDR3 protein: CASSLSRNYGYTF; CDR3 DNA: TGTGCCAGCAGTTTGTCACGGAACTATGGCTACACCTTC; J gene: TRBJ1-2; V gene: TRBV6-5; D gene: .; clone size: .
CDR3 protein: CASTPRGGNEKLFF; CDR3 DNA: TGTGCCAGCACCCCCAGAGGAGGGAATGAAAAACTGTTTTTT; J gene: TRBJ1-4; V gene: TRBV6-6; D gene: .; clone size: .
CDR3 protein: CASRAGQLNTEAFF; CDR3 DNA: TGTGCCAGCAGAGCGGGGCAATTGAACACTGAAGCTTTCTTT; J gene: TRBJ1-1; V gene: TRBV2; D gene: .; clone size: .
CDR3 protein: CASSLGQGSNQPQHF; CDR3 DNA: TGTGCCAGCAGCCTAGGACAGGGGAGCAATCAGCCCCAGCATTTT; J gene: TRBJ1-5; V gene: TRBV7-2; D gene: TRBD1; clone size: .
CDR3 protein: CASSIDLSGGAFF; CDR3 DNA: TGTGCCAGTAGTATAGATCTATCGGGAGGAGCTTTCTTT; J gene: TRBJ1-1; V gene: TRBV19; D gene: .; clone size: .